This T cell receptor (beta chain) came from a study of T-cell memory formation after mild COVID-19. Study context: There were largely donor-specific TCR clusters. General observations from the study: Cross-reactive memory appears to have joined, as suggested by some responding clones showing up in pre-infection memory.

CDR3 length equals 14 residues. V dropped 1 base and J dropped 2; count of bases not matched to a gene: 2. The germline V gene encodes CDR1 SQVTM and CDR2 ANQGSEA. A 5'RACE reaction primed in the constant segment made cDNA libraries of TCR alpha and TCR beta, and these carried sample barcodes and UMIs. TCRdb ran MiXCR on the 5' RACE reads and lists one entry per CDR3 protein. The sample has about 620,000 distinct CDR3 sequences, about 20% seen once. This clonotype was seen a handful of times. As yet, its antigen is unknown. This TCR came from an adult woman who had mild COVID-19 (a few samples of this study predate the infection). Cell type and time point are not known. The V and J genes are TRBV29-1 and TRBJ2-5, with TRBD2 identical over 9 bases. The sample comprised PBMCs or a T cell subset sorted from them (not recorded which). In DNA form, the CDR3 reads TGCAGCGTTGAAGGACTAGCGGCTCAAGAGACCCAGTACTTC. Amino acids: CSVEGLAAQETQYF. Filled out from reference TRBV29-1 and TRBJ2-5, the complete variable domain reads SAVISQKPSRDICQRGTSLTIQCQVDSQVTMMFWYRQQPGQSLTLIATANQGSEATYESGFVIDKFPISRPNLTFSTLTVSNMSPEDSSIYLCSVEGLAAQETQYFGPGTRLLVL.